This entry concerns a single T cell receptor (beta chain). The data were obtained in a study of shared clonotypes between healthy human individuals. Profiling relied on immunoSEQ multiplex PCR, and the TCRdb table lists in-frame clones only, not all of them. The data contain about 980,000 clones, 60% to 85% of them singletons. Germline V gene sequence: CDR1 KGHSH, CDR2 LQKENI. With 2 bases clipped from V and 8 bases from J, the junction kept 2 bases outside the gene matches. The CDR3 extends over 14 amino acids. This chain links TRBV18 with TRBJ1-4; 10 bases line up with TRBD1. Sequences were obtained from memory CD4+ T cells sorted from blood. Subset meaning: CD45RA-negative fraction. The sequence came from a man between 18 and 29 years old in good health. The DNA of the CDR3 is TGTGCCAGCTCACCAGGGACAGGGGAAGAAAAACTGTTTTTT. Its translation is CASSPGTGEEKLFF.